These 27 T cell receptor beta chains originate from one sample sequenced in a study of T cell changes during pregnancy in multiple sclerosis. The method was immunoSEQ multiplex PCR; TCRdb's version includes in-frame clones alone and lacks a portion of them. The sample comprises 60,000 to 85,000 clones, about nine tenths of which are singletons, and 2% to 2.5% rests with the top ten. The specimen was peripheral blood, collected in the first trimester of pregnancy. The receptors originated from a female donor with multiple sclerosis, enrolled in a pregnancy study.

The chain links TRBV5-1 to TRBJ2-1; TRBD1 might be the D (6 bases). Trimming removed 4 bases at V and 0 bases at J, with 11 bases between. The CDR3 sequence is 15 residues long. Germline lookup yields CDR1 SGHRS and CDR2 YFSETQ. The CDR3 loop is CASSKGHDSYNEQFF. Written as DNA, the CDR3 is TGCGCCAGCAGCAAGGGACACGACTCCTACAATGAGCAGTTCTTC.

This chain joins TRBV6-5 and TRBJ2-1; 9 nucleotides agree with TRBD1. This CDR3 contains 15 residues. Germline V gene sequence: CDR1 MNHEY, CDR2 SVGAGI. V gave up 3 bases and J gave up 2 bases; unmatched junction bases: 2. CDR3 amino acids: CASSYRQGAYNEQFF. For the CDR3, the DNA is TGTGCCAGCAGTTATCGACAGGGGGCCTACAATGAGCAGTTCTTC.

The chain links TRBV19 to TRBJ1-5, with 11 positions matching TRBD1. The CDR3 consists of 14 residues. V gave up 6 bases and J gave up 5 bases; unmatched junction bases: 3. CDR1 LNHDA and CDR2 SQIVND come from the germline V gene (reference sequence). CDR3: CASSRTGGDQPQHF. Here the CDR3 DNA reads TGTGCCAGTAGCAGGACAGGGGGCGATCAGCCCCAGCATTTT.

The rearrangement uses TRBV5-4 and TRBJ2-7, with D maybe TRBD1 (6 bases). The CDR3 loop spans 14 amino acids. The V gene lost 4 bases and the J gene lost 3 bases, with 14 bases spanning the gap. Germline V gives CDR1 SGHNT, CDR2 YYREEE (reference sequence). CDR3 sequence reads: CASSHTRDNYEQYF. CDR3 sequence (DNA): TGTGCCAGCAGCCATACACGGGACAACTACGAGCAGTACTTC. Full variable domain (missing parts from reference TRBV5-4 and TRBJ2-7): ETGVTQSPTHLIKTRGQQVTLRCSSQSGHNTVSWYQQALGQGPQFIFQYYREEENGRGNFPPRFSGLQFPNYSSELNVNALELDDSALYLCASSHTRDNYEQYFGPGTRLTVT.

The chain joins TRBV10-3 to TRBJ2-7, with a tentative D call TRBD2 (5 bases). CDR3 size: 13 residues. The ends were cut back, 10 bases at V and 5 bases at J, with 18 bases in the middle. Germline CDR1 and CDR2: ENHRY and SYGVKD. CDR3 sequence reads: CATGGPAADEQYF. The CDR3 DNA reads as TGTGCCACTGGCGGGCCCGCCGCGGACGAGCAGTACTTC.

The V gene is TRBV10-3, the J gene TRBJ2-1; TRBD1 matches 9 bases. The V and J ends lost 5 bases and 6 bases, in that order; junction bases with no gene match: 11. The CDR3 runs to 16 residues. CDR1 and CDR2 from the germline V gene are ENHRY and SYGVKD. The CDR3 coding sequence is TGTGCCATCAGTCCTTTGGGACAGGGAACGGTCAATGAGCAGTTCTTC. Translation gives CAISPLGQGTVNEQFF.

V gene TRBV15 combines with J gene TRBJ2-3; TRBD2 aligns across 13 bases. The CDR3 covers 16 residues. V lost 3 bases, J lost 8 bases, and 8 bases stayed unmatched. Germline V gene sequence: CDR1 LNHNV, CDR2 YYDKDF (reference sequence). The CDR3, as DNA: TGTGCCACCAGCAGGGGCCGACTAGCGGGAGGACTTACGCAGTATTTT. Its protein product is CATSRGRLAGGLTQYF.

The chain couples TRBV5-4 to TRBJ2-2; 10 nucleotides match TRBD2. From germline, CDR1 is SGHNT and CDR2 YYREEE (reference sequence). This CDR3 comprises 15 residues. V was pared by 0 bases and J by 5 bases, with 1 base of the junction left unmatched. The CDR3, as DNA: TGTGCCAGCAGCTTGGAACTAGCGGGGACCGGGGAGCTGTTTTTT. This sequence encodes CASSLELAGTGELFF.

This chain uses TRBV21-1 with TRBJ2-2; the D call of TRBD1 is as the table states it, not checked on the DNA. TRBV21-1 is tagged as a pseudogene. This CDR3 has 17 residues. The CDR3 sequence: CASSKEGPNNNTGELFF. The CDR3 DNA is TGTGCCAGCAGCAAAGAGGGGCCTAACAATAACACCGGGGAGCTGTTTTTT.

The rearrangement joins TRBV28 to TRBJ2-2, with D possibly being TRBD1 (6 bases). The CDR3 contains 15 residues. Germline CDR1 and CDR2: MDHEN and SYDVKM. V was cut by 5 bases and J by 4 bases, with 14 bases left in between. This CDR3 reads CASSGKAGATGELFF. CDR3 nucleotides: TGTGCCAGCAGTGGTAAGGCAGGGGCCACCGGGGAGCTGTTTTTT.

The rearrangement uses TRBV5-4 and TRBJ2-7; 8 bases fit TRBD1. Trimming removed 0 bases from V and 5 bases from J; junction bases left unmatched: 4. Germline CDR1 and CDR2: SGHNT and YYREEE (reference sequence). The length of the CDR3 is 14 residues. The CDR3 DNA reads TGTGCCAGCAGCTTGGTGGACAGGGTCCACGAGCAGTACTTC. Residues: CASSLVDRVHEQYF.

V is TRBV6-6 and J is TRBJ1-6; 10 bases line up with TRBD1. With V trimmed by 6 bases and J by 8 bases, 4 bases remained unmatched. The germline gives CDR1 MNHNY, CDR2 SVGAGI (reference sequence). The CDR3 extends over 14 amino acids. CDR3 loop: CASRFGTGDSPLHF. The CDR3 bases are TGTGCCAGCAGATTCGGGACAGGGGATTCACCCCTCCACTTT.

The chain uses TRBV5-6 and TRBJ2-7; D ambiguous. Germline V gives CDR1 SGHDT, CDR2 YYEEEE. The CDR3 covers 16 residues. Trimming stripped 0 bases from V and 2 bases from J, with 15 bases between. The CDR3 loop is CASSLGPKTAPYEQYF. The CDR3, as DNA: TGTGCCAGCAGCTTGGGCCCGAAGACTGCTCCCTACGAGCAGTACTTC.

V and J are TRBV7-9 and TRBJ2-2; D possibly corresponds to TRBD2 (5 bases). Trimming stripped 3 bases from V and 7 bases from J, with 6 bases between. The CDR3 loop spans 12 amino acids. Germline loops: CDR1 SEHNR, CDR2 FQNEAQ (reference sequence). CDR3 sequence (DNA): TGTGCCAGCAGCTTCGGGGACGGGGAGCTGTTTTTT. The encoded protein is CASSFGDGELFF.

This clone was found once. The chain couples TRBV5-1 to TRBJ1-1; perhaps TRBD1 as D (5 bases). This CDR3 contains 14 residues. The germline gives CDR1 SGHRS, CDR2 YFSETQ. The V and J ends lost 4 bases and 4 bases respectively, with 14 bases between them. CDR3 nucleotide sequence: TGCGCCAGCAGCCCAGACGGGGGGAGCACTGAAGCTTTCTTT. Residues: CASSPDGGSTEAFF.

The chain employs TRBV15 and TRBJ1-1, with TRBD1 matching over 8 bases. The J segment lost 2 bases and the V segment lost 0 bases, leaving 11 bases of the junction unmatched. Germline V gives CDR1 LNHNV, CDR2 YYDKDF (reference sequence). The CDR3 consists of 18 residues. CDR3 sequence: CATSRDPLRQGINTEAFF. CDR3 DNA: TGTGCCACCAGCAGAGATCCCCTCCGACAGGGGATCAACACTGAAGCTTTCTTT.

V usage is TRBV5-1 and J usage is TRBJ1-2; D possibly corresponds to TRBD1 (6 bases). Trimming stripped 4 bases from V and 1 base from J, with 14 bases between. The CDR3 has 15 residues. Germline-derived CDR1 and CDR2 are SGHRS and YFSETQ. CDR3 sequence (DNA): TGCGCCAGCAGCCCCGCTCCAGGGGATAACTATGGCTACACCTTC. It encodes CASSPAPGDNYGYTF.

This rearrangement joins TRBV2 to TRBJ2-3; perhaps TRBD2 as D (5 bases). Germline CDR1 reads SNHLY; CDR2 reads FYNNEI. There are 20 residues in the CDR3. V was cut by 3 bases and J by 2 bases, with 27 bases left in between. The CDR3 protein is CASSDTALFGLAGNTDTQYF. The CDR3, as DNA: TGTGCCAGCAGTGACACGGCCCTGTTTGGACTGGCTGGAAACACAGATACGCAGTATTTT.

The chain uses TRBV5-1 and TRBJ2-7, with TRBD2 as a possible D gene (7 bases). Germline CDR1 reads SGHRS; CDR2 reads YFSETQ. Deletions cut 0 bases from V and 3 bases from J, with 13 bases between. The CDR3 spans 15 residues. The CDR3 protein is CASSLEGGNYYEQYF. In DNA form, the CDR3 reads TGCGCCAGCAGCTTGGAGGGGGGGAACTACTACGAGCAGTACTTC.

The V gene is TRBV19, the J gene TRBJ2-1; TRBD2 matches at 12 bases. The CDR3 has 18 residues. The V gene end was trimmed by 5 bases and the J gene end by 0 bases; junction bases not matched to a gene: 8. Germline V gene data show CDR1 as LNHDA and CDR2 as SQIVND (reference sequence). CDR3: CASSPTSGGYSSYNEQFF. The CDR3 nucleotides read TGTGCCAGTAGTCCAACTAGCGGGGGGTACAGCTCCTACAATGAGCAGTTCTTC.

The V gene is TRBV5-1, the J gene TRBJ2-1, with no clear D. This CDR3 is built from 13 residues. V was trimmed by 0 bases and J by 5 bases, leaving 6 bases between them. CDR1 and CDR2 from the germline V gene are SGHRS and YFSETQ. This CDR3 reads CASSLVQNNEQFF. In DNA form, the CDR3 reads TGCGCCAGCAGCTTGGTTCAGAACAATGAGCAGTTCTTC. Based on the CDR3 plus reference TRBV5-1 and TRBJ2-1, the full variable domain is KAGVTQTPRYLIKTRGQQVTLSCSPISGHRSVSWYQQTPGQGLQFLFEYFSETQRNKGNFPGRFSGRQFSNSRSEMNVSTLELGDSALYLCASSLVQNNEQFFGPGTRLTVL.

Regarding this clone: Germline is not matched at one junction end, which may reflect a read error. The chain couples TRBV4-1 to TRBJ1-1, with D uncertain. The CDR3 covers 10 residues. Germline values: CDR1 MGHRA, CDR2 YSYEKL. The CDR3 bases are TGTGCCAGCAGCCAAGAGGCAACTTTCTTT. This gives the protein CASSQEATFF.

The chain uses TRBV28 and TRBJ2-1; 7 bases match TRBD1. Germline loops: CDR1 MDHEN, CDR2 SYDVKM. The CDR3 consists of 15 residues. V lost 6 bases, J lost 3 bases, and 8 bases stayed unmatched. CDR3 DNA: TGTGCCAGCAGGGCCAGACAGGGCAACTACAATGAGCAGTTCTTC. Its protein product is CASRARQGNYNEQFF. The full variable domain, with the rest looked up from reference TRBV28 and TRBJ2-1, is DVKVTQSSRYLVKRTGEKVFLECVQDMDHENMFWYRQDPGLGLRLIYFSYDVKMKEKGDIPEGYSVSREKKERFSLILESASTNQTSMYLCASRARQGNYNEQFFGPGTRLTVL.

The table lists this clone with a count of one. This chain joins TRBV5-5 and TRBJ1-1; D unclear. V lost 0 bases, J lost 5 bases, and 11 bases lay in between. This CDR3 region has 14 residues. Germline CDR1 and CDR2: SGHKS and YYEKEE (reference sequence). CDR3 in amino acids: CASSLVVRGTEAFF. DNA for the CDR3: TGTGCCAGCAGCTTGGTAGTCCGCGGGACTGAAGCTTTCTTT.

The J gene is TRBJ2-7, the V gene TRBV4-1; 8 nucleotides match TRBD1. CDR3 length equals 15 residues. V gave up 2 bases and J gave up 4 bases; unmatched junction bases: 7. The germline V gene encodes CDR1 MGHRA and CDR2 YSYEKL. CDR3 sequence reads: CASSQTTGDRYEQYF. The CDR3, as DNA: TGCGCCAGCAGCCAAACTACAGGGGACAGGTACGAGCAGTACTTC.

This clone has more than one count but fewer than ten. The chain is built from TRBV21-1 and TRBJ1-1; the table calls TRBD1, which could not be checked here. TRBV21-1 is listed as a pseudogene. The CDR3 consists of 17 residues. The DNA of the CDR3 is TGTGCCAGCAGCAAAGTGTTGGGACAGACAATGAACACTGAAGCTTTCTTT. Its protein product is CASSKVLGQTMNTEAFF.

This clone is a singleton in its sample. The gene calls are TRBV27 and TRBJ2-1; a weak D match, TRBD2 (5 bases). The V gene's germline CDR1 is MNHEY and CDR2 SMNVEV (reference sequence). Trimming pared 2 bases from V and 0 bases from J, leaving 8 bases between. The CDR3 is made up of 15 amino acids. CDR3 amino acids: CASSLPGSSYNEQFF. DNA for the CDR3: TGTGCCAGCAGTTTACCGGGAAGCTCCTACAATGAGCAGTTCTTC.